This T cell receptor (beta chain) was profiled in a study of cytomegalovirus exposure and HLA in healthy donors. Overall study results and limits: In a later analysis, most CMV-associated TCR beta chains appeared HLA-restricted. Among donors in an Asian-associated ancestry cluster, a later analysis reportedly found fewer N-insertions than the roughly 610-donor mean. In a later analysis, roughly 17,000 TCR beta sequences were associated with HLA alleles at 0.05 false discovery rate.

PCR used 60 Vbeta primers and 13 Jbeta primers. Method: immunoSEQ multiplex PCR; TCRdb's copy keeps in-frame clones and lacks some. The data contain approximately 200,000 clones, 75% to 85% of them singletons. Notes on this clone: The antigen remains undetermined.

From germline, CDR1 is LGHNA and CDR2 YNFKEQ. Trimming took off 0 bases at V and 5 bases at J, with 17 bases between the two ends. The CDR3 is 17 residues long. This receptor was taken from a woman between 50 and 59 years old in good health and CMV-seronegative. The rearrangement uses TRBV4-2 and TRBJ2-1, with D possibly matching TRBD2 (5 bases). The sample taken for sequencing was PBMCs. The CDR3 loop reads CASSQDIAGNLNNEQFF. The CDR3 DNA follows: TGTGCCAGCAGCCAAGATATTGCCGGGAACTTGAACAATGAGCAGTTCTTC.